Detailed here is one TCR beta chain. Its antigen remains unknown. CDR3 size: 15 residues. CDR1 is KGHSH and CDR2 is LQKENI in the germline V gene. V lost 3 bases to trimming and J lost 5 bases; unmatched junction nucleotides: 3. These data originate in a study of cytomegalovirus exposure and HLA in healthy donors. Study overall: A data release that came early held roughly 85 million unique TCRs from HLA-typed donors. Within the Caucasian-associated ancestry cluster were roughly 82% of the roughly 430 genotyped donors. Whole-study results and caveats: In an earlier analysis, about 87% or about 30%: the productive usage of most TCR beta V segments. In a later analysis, most CMV-associated TCR beta chains appeared HLA-restricted.

The PCR used 60 Vbeta and 13 Jbeta primers. Produced via immunoSEQ multiplex PCR; TCRdb's table is partial and in-frame only. The sample carries more than 130,000 clones, around 80% recorded once. The sequencing sample was made of PBMCs. The J gene is TRBJ1-5, the V gene TRBV18; 11 bases are shared with TRBD1. The source is a man aged 25-40 years in good health and CMV-seronegative. The chain's CDR3 is CASSPGQGGYQPQHF. The CDR3 DNA reads as TGTGCCAGCTCACCGGGACAGGGGGGTTATCAGCCCCAGCATTTT.